The table lists the clone carrying this T cell receptor beta chain with a few counts. The sample comes from a study of early T cells in non-severe SARS-CoV-2 infection. One entry per CDR3 protein, called by TCRdb with MiXCR from the 5' RACE reads. The data hold about 17,000 distinct CDR3 sequences, with roughly 5% observed a single time. The receptor was derived from an adult who was a healthcare worker with PCR-confirmed SARS-CoV-2 infection or an uninfected control (not recorded which). Material: whole blood.

The CDR3 DNA is TGTGCCAGCAGCTTAGGGTTGAGCGGGAGGGCCACTGAGCAGTTCTTC. This translates into CASSLGLSGRATEQFF. This chain links TRBV7-8 with TRBJ2-1; 10 bases are shared with TRBD2. Germline lookup yields CDR1 SGHVS and CDR2 FQNEAQ. The ends lost 1 base at V and 9 bases at J; junction bases unmatched: 9. The CDR3 has 16 residues.